This TCR beta chain derives from a study of T cells after yellow fever vaccination. The junction had 3 bases not matched to a gene; V was cut back by 4 bases and J by 5 bases. CDR1 and CDR2 from the germline V gene are SQVTM and ANQGSEA. The CDR3 is 12 residues long. This clonotype was seen only a few times. From the 5' RACE reads, TCRdb called clonotypes with MiXCR, one entry per CDR3 protein. The table lists hundreds of thousands of distinct CDR3 sequences, 13% of them singletons, with more than 12% in the top ten. V and J are TRBV29-1 and TRBJ2-3, with 7 nucleotides matching TRBD2. Sample: PBMCs, taken on the day of the yellow fever booster vaccination. The source is a man aged 25-45 years who received the YFV17D yellow fever vaccine. As DNA, the CDR3 is TGCAGCGTTGTGGTAGCGGGAGATACGCAGTATTTT. Translation: CSVVVAGDTQYF.